Listed below are T cell receptor beta chains from one sample, sequenced in a study of T cell responses to AZD1222 COVID-19 vaccine. The method was immunoSEQ multiplex PCR; TCRdb's version includes in-frame clones alone and lacks a portion of them. The table records roughly 150,000 clones, 70% to 90% of them present only once. Sequencing used peripheral blood, obtained on day 0 of AZD1222 vaccination. The receptors originated from an adult in good health. Both conserved end residues are part of each CDR3. A D gene is named only where the DNA matches it firmly. A row's size may be missing; if present it is once, few, many or a size class.

TRBV19,.,TRBJ1-1,.,CASSISTGILNTEAFF,TGTGCCAGTAGTATCTCAACAGGGATACTGAACACTGAAGCTTTCTTT
TRBV5-6,few,TRBJ2-7,.,CASSLGSFDEQYF,TGTGCCAGCAGCTTGGGTAGCTTCGACGAGCAGTACTTC
TRBV5-4,.,TRBJ1-1,TRBD1,CASRAGTDNTEAFF,TGTGCCAGCAGAGCCGGGACAGATAACACTGAAGCTTTCTTT
TRBV5-4,few,TRBJ2-7,.,CASSLGPGVNEQYF,TGTGCCAGCAGCTTGGGTCCAGGGGTGAACGAGCAGTACTTC
TRBV4-1,.,TRBJ2-1,TRBD1,CASSQEGRDRYNEQFF,TGCGCCAGCAGCCAAGAAGGTCGGGACAGATACAATGAGCAGTTCTTC
TRBV18,.,TRBJ1-2,TRBD1,CASSPGGQGWYYGYTF,TGTGCCAGCTCACCGGGTGGACAGGGATGGTACTATGGCTACACCTTC
TRBV21-1,.,TRBJ1-5,.,CASSTSTRQPQHF,TGTGCCAGCAGCACTTCGACCAGGCAGCCCCAGCATTTT
TRBV7-9,.,TRBJ1-3,.,CASNPTDLLPERNTIYF,TGTGCCAGCAACCCCACGGATCTGCTCCCGGAAAGAAACACCATATATTTT
TRBV4-1,.,TRBJ2-1,TRBD2,CASSQAPLAGDEQFF,TGCGCCAGCAGCCAAGCCCCACTAGCGGGGGATGAGCAGTTCTTC
TRBV5-1,.,TRBJ2-7,TRBD1,CASSLEGDRGYEQYF,TGCGCCAGCAGCTTGGAGGGGGACAGGGGGTACGAGCAGTACTTC
TRBV7-3,once,TRBJ2-3,.,CASSMGDTQYF,TGTGCCAGCAGCATGGGCGATACGCAGTATTTT
TRBV10-3,once,TRBJ2-3,TRBD1,CAISGQGSTDTQYF,TGTGCCATCAGCGGACAGGGTAGCACAGATACGCAGTATTTT
TRBV24-1,few,TRBJ1-1,TRBD1,CATRAGGGNTEAFF,TGTGCCACCAGGGCAGGGGGCGGGAACACTGAAGCTTTCTTT
TRBV14,few,TRBJ2-1,TRBD2,CASSRTSGFYNEQFF,TGTGCCAGCAGTCGTACTAGCGGCTTCTACAATGAGCAGTTCTTC
TRBV5-1,.,TRBJ2-7,.,CASKLEGESSYEQYF,TGCGCCAGCAAGTTGGAGGGGGAATCTTCCTACGAGCAGTACTTC
TRBV6-2/TRBV6-3,.,TRBJ1-1,.,CASSWPTWNTEAFF,TGTGCCAGCAGTTGGCCGACTTGGAACACTGAAGCTTTCTTT
TRBV7-2,.,TRBJ2-7,TRBD2,CASSLTSGGAVYEQYF,TGTGCCAGCAGCCTAACTAGCGGGGGGGCAGTCTACGAGCAGTACTTC
TRBV10-1,.,TRBJ1-2,.,CASSESGSYGYTF,TGCGCCAGCAGTGAGTCGGGTTCCTATGGCTACACCTTC
TRBV10-3,.,TRBJ1-5,.,CASGGQGNQPQHF,TGTGCCAGCGGGGGGCAGGGCAATCAGCCCCAGCATTTT
TRBV5-1,.,TRBJ2-2,.,CASSFLDTTNTGELFF,TGCGCCAGCAGCTTCCTGGACACAACGAACACCGGGGAGCTGTTTTTT
TRBV7-2,once,TRBJ2-3,.,CASSRDYPDTQYF,TGTGCCAGCAGCCGAGACTATCCCGATACGCAGTATTTT
TRBV7-9,.,TRBJ1-4,.,CASSFDLGPGKLFF,TGTGCCAGCAGCTTCGATTTGGGGCCAGGAAAACTGTTTTTT
TRBV4-2,few,TRBJ1-6,.,CASSQDGRRDSPLHF,TGTGCCAGCAGCCAAGATGGCCGGAGGGATTCACCCCTCCACTTT
TRBV5-1,.,TRBJ1-2,.,CASSFRANPPGEDGYTF,TGCGCCAGCAGCTTCCGGGCCAACCCTCCCGGGGAAGATGGCTACACCTTC
TRBV29-1,.,TRBJ1-1,TRBD1,CSVAYFQGAATEAFF,TGCAGCGTTGCTTACTTTCAGGGGGCAGCCACTGAAGCTTTCTTT
TRBV12-5,once,TRBJ1-1,.,CASGPEQGLAFF,TGTGCTAGTGGCCCCGAGCAGGGTTTGGCTTTCTTT
TRBV3-1/TRBV3-2,.,TRBJ2-3,.,CASSGRNTDTQYF,TGTGCCAGCAGCGGGAGGAACACAGATACGCAGTATTTT
TRBV6-5,.,TRBJ1-2,.,CASSYGENYGYTF,TGTGCCAGCAGTTACGGGGAAAACTATGGCTACACCTTC
TRBV2,.,TRBJ1-3,TRBD1,CASIGQGGNTIYF,TGTGCCAGCATTGGACAGGGAGGAAACACCATATATTTT
TRBV11-2,.,TRBJ1-2,.,CASSLGHGYTF,TGTGCCAGCAGCTTAGGTCATGGCTACACCTTC
TRBV27,.,TRBJ1-2,.,CASRQSNYGYTF,TGTGCCAGCCGACAGAGTAACTATGGCTACACCTTC
TRBV6-1,.,TRBJ1-1,.,CASSEAVQTANTEAFF,TGTGCCAGCAGTGAGGCAGTCCAGACGGCGAACACTGAAGCTTTCTTT
TRBV30,.,TRBJ1-1,TRBD1,CAWTYTDRVTEAFF,TGTGCCTGGACCTATACTGACAGGGTCACTGAAGCTTTCTTT